This record looks at one T cell receptor beta chain sequence and its context. Its target is unknown. The V end lost 2 bases, the J end lost 6 bases, and 16 bases lay between the germline ends. This CDR3 contains 15 residues. Germline V gene sequence: CDR1 LGHNT, CDR2 FRNRAP. The data are from a study of cytomegalovirus exposure and HLA in healthy donors. Whole-study results and caveats: When analyzed later, a missense DCLRE1C variant was found to be linked to TCR beta V- and J-gene trimming. A later analysis revealed that TCR association rates differed between HLA loci, peaking at DRB1 and bottoming out at HLA-C.

The study ran its PCR with 60 Vbeta and 13 Jbeta primers. Using immunoSEQ multiplex PCR, the repertoire was profiled, and TCRdb retains in-frame clones only, with some absent. The repertoire includes some 110,000 clones, 73% of them detected once, and more than 0.7% sits in the top ten. The sample comprised PBMCs. The genes are TRBV12-5 and TRBJ1-2; D perhaps matches TRBD1 (5 bases). This receptor was taken from a woman in her 30s in good health and CMV-seronegative. This CDR3 reads CASGLIPGKFHGYTF. As DNA, the CDR3 is TGTGCTAGTGGTTTGATCCCAGGGAAATTCCATGGCTACACCTTC. Using reference TRBV12-5 and TRBJ1-2 for the parts outside the CDR3, the full variable domain is DARVTQTPRHKVTEMGQEVTMRCQPILGHNTVFWYRQTMMQGLELLAYFRNRAPLDDSGMPKDRFSAEMPDATLATLKIQPSEPRDSAVYFCASGLIPGKFHGYTFGSGTRLTVV.